This TCR beta chain came from a study of CD8 T cells in Susac syndrome. The CDR3 has 13 amino acids. CDR1 and CDR2 from the germline V gene are SNHLY and FYNNEI. Between the trimmed V and J ends, which lost 6 bases and 6 bases, there was a span of 15 bases. RNA was extracted with the RNeasy kit, and a quantity of 0.5 to 1 ug was reverse transcribed using random hexamers. A single record per CDR3 protein comes from TCRdb applying MiXCR to the immunoSEQ multiplex PCR reads. The sample lists more than 150,000 distinct CDR3 sequences; around 90% were seen once. The rearrangement links TRBV2 to TRBJ2-7; D might be TRBD1 or TRBD2, each matching 5 bases. Sequencing was done on a sample of CD4+ T cells from PBMCs. The sequence was collected from a human donor in good health. CDR3 nucleotides: TGTGCCAGCAGCGGCGACGAGGGGTCCGAGCAGTACTTC. Its protein product is CASSGDEGSEQYF.